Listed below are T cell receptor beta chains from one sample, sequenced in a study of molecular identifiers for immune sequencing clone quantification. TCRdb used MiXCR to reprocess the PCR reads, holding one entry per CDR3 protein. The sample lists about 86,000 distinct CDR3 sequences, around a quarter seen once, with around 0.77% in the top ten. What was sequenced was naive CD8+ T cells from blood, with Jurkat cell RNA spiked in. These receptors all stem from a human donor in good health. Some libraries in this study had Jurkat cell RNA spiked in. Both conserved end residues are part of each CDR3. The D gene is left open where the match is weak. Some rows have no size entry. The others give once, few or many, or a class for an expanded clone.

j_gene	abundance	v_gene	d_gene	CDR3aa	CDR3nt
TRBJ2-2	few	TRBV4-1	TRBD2	CASSQDNLAGTPRKYTGELFF	TGCGCCAGCAGCCAAGATAATCTAGCGGGGACACCTAGGAAATACACCGGGGAGCTGTTTTTT
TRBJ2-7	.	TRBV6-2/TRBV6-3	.	CASSYPGTFSYEQYF	TGTGCCAGCAGTTACCCAGGGACCTTCTCCTACGAGCAGTACTTC
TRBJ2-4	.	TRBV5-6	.	CASSAQTGEGAKNIQYF	TGTGCCAGCAGCGCACAGACAGGGGAGGGCGCCAAAAACATTCAGTACTTC
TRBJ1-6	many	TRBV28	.	CASSLIDRSHNSPLHF	TGTGCCAGCAGTTTAATTGACAGGTCCCATAATTCACCCCTCCACTTT
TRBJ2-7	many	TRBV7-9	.	CASSLAVRVDEEQYF	TGTGCCAGCAGCTTAGCCGTCAGGGTAGACGAGGAGCAGTACTTC
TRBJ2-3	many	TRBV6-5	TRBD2	CASTGGSGGDGTDTQYF	TGTGCCAGCACTGGGGGTAGCGGGGGTGACGGCACAGATACGCAGTATTTT
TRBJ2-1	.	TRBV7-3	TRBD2	CASSLGSSGSHEQSF	TGTGCCAGCAGCTTAGGGTCTAGCGGGAGTCATGAGCAGTCCTTC
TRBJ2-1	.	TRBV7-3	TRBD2	CASRGLAGGQWGEQFF	TGTGCCAGCAGGGGACTAGCGGGAGGGCAATGGGGTGAGCAGTTCTTC
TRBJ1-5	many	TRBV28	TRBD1	CASSYTGVGNQPQHF	TGTGCCAGCAGTTATACAGGGGTGGGCAATCAGCCCCAGCATTTT
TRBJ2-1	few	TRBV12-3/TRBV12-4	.	CASSQDAYNEQFF	TGTGCCAGCAGCCAGGACGCGTACAATGAGCAGTTCTTC
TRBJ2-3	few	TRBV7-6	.	CASSLGEFGTDTQYF	TGTGCCAGCAGCTTAGGGGAGTTCGGGACAGATACGCAGTATTTT
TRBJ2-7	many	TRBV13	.	CASSWGPDYEQYF	TGTGCCAGCAGCTGGGGACCGGACTACGAGCAGTACTTC
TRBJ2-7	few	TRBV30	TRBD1	CAWSMTGFDEQYF	TGTGCCTGGAGCATGACAGGGTTCGACGAGCAGTACTTC
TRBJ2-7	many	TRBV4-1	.	CASSQDLGDSWSLYEQYF	TGCGCCAGCAGCCAAGATCTTGGGGATAGCTGGTCCCTGTACGAGCAGTACTTC
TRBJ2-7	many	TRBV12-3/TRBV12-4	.	CASSFGPQYEQYF	TGTGCCAGCAGTTTCGGTCCCCAGTACGAGCAGTACTTC
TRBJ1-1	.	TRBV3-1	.	CASSQELSLIYGTEAFF	TGTGCCAGCAGCCAAGAATTGTCCCTCATCTACGGGACGGAAGCTTTCTTT
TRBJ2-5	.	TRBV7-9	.	CASSPAGESQSF	TGTGCCAGCAGCCCAGCCGGAGAGAGCCAGTCCTTC
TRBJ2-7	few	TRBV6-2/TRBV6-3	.	CASSYPTRTDEQYF	TGTGCCAGCAGTTACCCTACCCGGACGGACGAGCAGTACTTC
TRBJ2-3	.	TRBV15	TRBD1	CATSAWGTGVGDTQYF	TGTGCCACCAGCGCTTGGGGGACAGGGGTCGGAGATACGCAGTATTTC
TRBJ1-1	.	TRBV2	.	CASRQYLNTEAFF	TGTGCCAGCCGGCAGTACTTGAACACTGAAGCTTTCTTT
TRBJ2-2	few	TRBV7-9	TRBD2	CASSFGTSISGELFF	TGTGCCAGCAGCTTCGGGACTAGCATCTCCGGGGAGCTGTTTTTT
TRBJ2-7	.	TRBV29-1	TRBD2	CSVGGRRDYAQSF	TGCAGCGTTGGGGGGAGAAGGGACTACGCGCAGTCCTTC
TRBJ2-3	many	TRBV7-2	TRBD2	CASSLVGLVSTDTQYF	TGTGCCAGCAGCTTAGTTGGACTAGTGAGCACAGATACGCAGTATTTT
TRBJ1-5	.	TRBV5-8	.	CASSPSQPQHF	TGTGCCAGCAGCCCTTCGCAGCCCCAGCATTTT
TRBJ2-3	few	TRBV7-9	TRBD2	CAEERGRGDTQYF	TGTGCAGAGGAGCGGGGGCGGGGAGATACGCAGTATTTT
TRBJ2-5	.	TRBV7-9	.	CASSSRDLPQETQYF	TGTGCCAGCAGCTCCCGGGATCTGCCCCAAGAGACCCAGTACTTC
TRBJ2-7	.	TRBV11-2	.	CASSDFYEQYF	TGTGCCAGCAGCGATTTCTACGAGCAGTACTTC
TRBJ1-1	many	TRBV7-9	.	CASSPPERDWGRAFF	TGTGCCAGCAGCCCTCCGGAACGGGACTGGGGGAGAGCTTTCTTT
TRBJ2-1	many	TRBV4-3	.	CASSLHRAYEQFF	TGCGCCAGCAGCCTCCACAGGGCCTATGAGCAGTTCTTC
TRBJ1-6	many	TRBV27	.	CASSFPSPGSPLHF	TGTGCCAGCAGTTTTCCCTCACCCGGTTCACCCCTCCACTTT
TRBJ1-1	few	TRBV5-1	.	CASSLGGRADTEAFF	TGCGCCAGCAGCTTGGGGGGCAGGGCGGACACTGAAGCTTTCTTT
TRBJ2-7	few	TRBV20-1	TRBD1	CSARDHRGLLDEQYF	TGCAGTGCTAGAGATCACAGGGGGCTGTTGGACGAGCAGTACTTC
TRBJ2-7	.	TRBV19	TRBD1	CASSIGTGVSYEQYF	TGTGCCAGTAGTATTGGGACAGGGGTTTCCTACGAGCAGTACTTC
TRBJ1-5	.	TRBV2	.	CASSDAIWKSNQPQHF	TGTGCCAGCAGTGATGCGATCTGGAAAAGCAATCAGCCCCAGCATTTT
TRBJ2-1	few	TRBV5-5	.	CASSSRPITYNEQFF	TGTGCCAGCAGCTCTAGACCCATAACCTACAATGAGCAGTTCTTC